Listed below are T cell receptor beta chains from one sample, sequenced in a study of T cell repertoires in ileal Crohn's disease. TCRdb's table, derived via immunoSEQ multiplex PCR, lists solely in-frame clones and lacks some. Of roughly 5,300 clones in the sample, 65% to 85% are singletons; the top ten hold about 35%. The sequencing sample was made of ileal tissue. Receptor source: an adult with Crohn's disease. CDR3s include the opening cysteine and the closing phenylalanine or tryptophan.

>TRBJ1-4|TRBV7-2
CASSPGVGEKLFF
>TRBJ2-5|TRBV10-3
CAISESRSIETQYF
>TRBJ1-4|TRBV6-1
CAIGQATNEKLFF
>TRBJ1-1|TRBV19
CASSRGQGARNTEAFF
>TRBJ2-3|TRBV7-2
CASSSKDTQYF
>TRBJ2-3|TRBV4-1
CASSQDVAGTLGDTQYF
>TRBJ1-6|TRBV18
CASATGGVNSPLHF
>TRBJ2-7|TRBV6-5
CASSYDRGNEQYF
>TRBJ2-5|TRBV4-3
CASSHPGRGVTLGTQYF
>TRBJ1-1|TRBV27
CASSVWTGNTEAFF
>TRBJ2-3|TRBV19
CASSYRRDTQYF
>TRBJ2-1|TRBV4-1
CASSQGQGTGNEQFF
>TRBJ1-1|TRBV2
CASSGSPNTEAFF
>TRBJ2-7|TRBV27
CASSPTRGALSSYEQYF
>TRBJ1-2|TRBV7-8
CASSLGAAYGYTF
>TRBJ2-7|TRBV5-1
CASSHGTGEDYEQYF
>TRBJ1-6|TRBV30
CALTNTRNGNSPLHF
>TRBJ2-5|TRBV14
CASSQSGLARETQYF
>TRBJ1-5|TRBV4-1
CASSPTTQLGNSNQPQHF
>TRBJ2-4|TRBV15
CATSREVGGSSRQYF
>TRBJ2-3|TRBV29-1
CSVVFWRGDTQYF
>TRBJ1-5|TRBV6-5
CASSHFRVGQPQHF
>TRBJ1-5|TRBV15
CATSQSDKDNQPQHF
>TRBJ2-3|TRBV5-4
CASSPELTTDTQYF
>TRBJ1-6|TRBV14
CASSMPDSPLHF
>TRBJ1-3|TRBV19
CASSPYNSGNTIYF